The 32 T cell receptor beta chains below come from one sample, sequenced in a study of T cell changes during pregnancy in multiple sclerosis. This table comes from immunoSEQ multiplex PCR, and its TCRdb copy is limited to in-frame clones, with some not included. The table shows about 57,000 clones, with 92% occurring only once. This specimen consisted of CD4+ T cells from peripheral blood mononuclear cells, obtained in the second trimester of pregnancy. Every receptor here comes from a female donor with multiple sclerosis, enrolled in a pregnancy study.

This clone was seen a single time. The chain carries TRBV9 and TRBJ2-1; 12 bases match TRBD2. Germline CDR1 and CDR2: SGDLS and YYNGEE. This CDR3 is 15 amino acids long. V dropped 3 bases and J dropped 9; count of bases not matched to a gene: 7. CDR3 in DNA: TGTGCCAGCAGCGCCCTAGCGGGGGGGGAGGGTGAGCAGTTCTTC. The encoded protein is CASSALAGGEGEQFF.

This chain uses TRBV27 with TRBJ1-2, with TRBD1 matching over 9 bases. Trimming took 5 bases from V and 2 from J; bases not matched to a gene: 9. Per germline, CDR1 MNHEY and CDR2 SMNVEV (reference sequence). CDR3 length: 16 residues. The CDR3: CASSPRQGGVNYGYTF. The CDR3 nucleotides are TGTGCCAGCAGTCCCAGACAGGGGGGCGTGAACTATGGCTACACCTTC.

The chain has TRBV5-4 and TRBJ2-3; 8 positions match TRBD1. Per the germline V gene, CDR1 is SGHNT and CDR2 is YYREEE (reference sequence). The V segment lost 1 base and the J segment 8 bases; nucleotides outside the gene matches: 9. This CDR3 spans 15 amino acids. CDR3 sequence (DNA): TGTGCCAGCAGCTTGAGATCAGGGGGCAGTGGTACGCAGTATTTT. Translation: CASSLRSGGSGTQYF. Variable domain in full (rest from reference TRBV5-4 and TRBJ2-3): ETGVTQSPTHLIKTRGQQVTLRCSSQSGHNTVSWYQQALGQGPQFIFQYYREEENGRGNFPPRFSGLQFPNYSSELNVNALELDDSALYLCASSLRSGGSGTQYFGPGTRLTVL.

The CDR3 reads CASSTPPGQLPYEQYF. The CDR3 region has the DNA TGTGCCAGCAGCACCCCCCCCGGACAGCTCCCCTACGAGCAGTACTTC. This chain connects TRBV13 to TRBJ2-7, with D maybe TRBD1 (6 bases). Trimming removed 5 bases at V and 2 bases at J, with 19 bases between. Per the germline V gene, CDR1 is PRHDT and CDR2 is FYEKMQ (reference sequence). The CDR3 loop spans 16 amino acids.

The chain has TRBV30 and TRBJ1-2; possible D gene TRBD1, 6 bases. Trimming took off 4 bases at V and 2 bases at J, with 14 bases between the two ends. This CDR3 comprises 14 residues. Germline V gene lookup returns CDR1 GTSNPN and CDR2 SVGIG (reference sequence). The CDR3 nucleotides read TGTGCCTGGAACGCCCGGGGGGCCAACTATGGCTACACCTTC. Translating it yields CAWNARGANYGYTF.

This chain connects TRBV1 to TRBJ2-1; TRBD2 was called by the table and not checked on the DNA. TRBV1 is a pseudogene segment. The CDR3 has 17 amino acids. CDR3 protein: CTSSQEERGGQTNEQFF. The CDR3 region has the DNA TGCACCAGCAGCCAAGAGGAGCGGGGGGGTCAGACTAATGAGCAGTTCTTC.

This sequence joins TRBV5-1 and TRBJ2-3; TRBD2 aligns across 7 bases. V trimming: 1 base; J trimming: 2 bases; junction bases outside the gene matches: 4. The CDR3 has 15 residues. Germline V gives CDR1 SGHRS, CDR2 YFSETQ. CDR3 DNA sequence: TGCGCCAGCAGCTTGACGGGGGGTCTCACAGATACGCAGTATTTT. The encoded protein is CASSLTGGLTDTQYF.

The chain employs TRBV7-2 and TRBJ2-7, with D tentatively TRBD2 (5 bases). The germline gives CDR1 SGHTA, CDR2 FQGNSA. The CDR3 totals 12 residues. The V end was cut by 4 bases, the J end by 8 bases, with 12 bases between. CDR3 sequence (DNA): TGTGCCAGCAGCTCATCGACTAACAAGCAGTACTTC. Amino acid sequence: CASSSSTNKQYF.

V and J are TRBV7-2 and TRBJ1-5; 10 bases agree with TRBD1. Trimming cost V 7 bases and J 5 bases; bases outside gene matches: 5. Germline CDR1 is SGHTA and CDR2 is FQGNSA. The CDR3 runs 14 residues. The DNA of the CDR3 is TGTGCCAGCACATCGGGACAGGGGTATCAGCCCCAGCATTTT. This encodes CASTSGQGYQPQHF.

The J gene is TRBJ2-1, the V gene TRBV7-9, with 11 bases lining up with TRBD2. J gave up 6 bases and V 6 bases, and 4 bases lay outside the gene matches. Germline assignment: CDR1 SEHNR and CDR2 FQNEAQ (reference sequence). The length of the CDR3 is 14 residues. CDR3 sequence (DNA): TGTGCCAGCAGTCCCGGGACTAGCGGCAATGAGCAGTTCTTC. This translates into CASSPGTSGNEQFF.

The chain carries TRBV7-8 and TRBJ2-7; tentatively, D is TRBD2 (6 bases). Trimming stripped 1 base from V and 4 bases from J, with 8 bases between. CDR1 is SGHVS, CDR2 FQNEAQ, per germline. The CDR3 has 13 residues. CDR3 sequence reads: CASSLGLGYEQYF. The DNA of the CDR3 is TGTGCCAGCAGCTTAGGACTAGGGTACGAGCAGTACTTC.

The CDR3 loop is CSVATGGINTEAFF. The CDR3 nucleotides are TGCAGCGTTGCGACAGGGGGCATCAACACTGAAGCTTTCTTT. The chain joins TRBV29-1 to TRBJ1-1, with 10 bases aligning to TRBD1. The V gene end was trimmed by 4 bases and the J gene end by 2 bases; junction bases not matched to a gene: 4. The CDR3 length is 14 residues. Germline V CDR1 and CDR2: SQVTM, ANQGSEA.

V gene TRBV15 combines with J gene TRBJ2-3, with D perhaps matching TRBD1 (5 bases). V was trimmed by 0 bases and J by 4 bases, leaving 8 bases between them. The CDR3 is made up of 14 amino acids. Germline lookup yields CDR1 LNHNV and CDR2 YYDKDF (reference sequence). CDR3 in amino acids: CATSRDSGSDTQYF. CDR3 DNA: TGTGCCACCAGCAGAGATTCAGGGTCAGATACGCAGTATTTT.

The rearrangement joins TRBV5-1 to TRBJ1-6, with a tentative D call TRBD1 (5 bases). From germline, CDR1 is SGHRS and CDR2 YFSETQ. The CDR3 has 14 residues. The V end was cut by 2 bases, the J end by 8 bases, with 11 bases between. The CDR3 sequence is CASSLGDADSPLHF. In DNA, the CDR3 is TGCGCCAGCAGCTTAGGGGATGCGGATTCACCCCTCCACTTT. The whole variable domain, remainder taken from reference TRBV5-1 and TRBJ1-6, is KAGVTQTPRYLIKTRGQQVTLSCSPISGHRSVSWYQQTPGQGLQFLFEYFSETQRNKGNFPGRFSGRQFSNSRSEMNVSTLELGDSALYLCASSLGDADSPLHFGNGTRLTVT.

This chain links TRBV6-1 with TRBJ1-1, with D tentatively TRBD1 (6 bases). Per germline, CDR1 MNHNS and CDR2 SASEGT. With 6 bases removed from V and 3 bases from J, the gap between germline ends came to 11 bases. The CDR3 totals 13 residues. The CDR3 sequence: CASRTGKDTEAFF. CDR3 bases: TGTGCCAGCAGAACAGGGAAGGACACTGAAGCTTTCTTT.

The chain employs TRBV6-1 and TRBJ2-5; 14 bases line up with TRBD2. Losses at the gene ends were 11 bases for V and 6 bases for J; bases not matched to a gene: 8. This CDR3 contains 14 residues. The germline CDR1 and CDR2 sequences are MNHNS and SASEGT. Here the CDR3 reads CAGGTSGSGKTQYF. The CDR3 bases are TGTGCCGGCGGGACTAGCGGGAGTGGGAAGACCCAGTACTTC.

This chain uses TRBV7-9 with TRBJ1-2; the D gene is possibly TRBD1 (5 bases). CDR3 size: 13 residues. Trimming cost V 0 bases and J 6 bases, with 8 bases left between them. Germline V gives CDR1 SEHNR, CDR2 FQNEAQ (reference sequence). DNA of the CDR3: TGTGCCAGCAGCTTAGCAGGGGCAGATGGCTACACCTTC. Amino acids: CASSLAGADGYTF.

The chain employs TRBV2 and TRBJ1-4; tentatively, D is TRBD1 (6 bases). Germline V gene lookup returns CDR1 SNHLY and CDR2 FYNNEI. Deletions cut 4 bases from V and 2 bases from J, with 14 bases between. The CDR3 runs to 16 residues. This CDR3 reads CASSAGAVTTNEKLFF. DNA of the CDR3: TGTGCCAGCAGTGCAGGGGCCGTTACGACTAATGAAAAACTGTTTTTT.

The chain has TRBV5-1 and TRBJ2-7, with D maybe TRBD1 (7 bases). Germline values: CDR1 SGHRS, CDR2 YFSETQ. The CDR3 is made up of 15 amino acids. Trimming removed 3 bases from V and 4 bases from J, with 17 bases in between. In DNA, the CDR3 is TGCGCCAGCAGCTCCTTCCAGGGGGGACCTTACGAGCAGTACTTC. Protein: CASSSFQGGPYEQYF.

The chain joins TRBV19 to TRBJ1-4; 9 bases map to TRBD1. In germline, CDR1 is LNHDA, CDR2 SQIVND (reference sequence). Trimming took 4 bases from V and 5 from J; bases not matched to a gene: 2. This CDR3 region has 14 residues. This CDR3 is CASSRDRENEKLFF. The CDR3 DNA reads TGTGCCAGTAGTAGGGACAGGGAGAATGAAAAACTGTTTTTT. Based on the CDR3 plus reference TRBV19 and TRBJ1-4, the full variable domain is DGGITQSPKYLFRKEGQNVTLSCEQNLNHDAMYWYRQDPGQGLRLIYYSQIVNDFQKGDIAEGYSVSREKKESFPLTVTSAQKNPTAFYLCASSRDRENEKLFFGSGTQLSVL.

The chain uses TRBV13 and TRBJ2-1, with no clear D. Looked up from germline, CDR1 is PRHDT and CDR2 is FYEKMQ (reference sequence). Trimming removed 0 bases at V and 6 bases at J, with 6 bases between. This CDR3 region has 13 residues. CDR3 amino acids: CASSLGPSNEQFF. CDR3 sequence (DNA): TGTGCCAGCAGCTTAGGTCCCTCCAATGAGCAGTTCTTC.

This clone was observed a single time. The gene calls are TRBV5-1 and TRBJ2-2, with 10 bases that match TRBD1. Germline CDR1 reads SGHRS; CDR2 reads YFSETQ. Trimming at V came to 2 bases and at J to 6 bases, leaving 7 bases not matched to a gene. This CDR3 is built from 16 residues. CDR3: CASSFRGQGFAGELFF. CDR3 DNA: TGCGCCAGCAGCTTTAGGGGACAGGGGTTCGCCGGGGAGCTGTTTTTT.

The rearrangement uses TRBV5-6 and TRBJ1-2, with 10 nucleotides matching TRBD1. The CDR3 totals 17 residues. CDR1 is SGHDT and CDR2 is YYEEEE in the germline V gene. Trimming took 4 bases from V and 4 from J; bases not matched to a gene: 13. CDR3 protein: CASSLVPGQGSSYGYTF. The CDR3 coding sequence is TGTGCCAGCAGCCTCGTCCCGGGACAGGGGTCAAGCTATGGCTACACCTTC.

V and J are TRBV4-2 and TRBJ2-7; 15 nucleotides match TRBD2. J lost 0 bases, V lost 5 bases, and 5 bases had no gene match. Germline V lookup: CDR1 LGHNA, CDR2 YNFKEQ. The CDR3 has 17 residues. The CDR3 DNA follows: TGTGCCAGCAGCGAAGGACTAGCGGGGGGGAGCTCCTACGAGCAGTACTTC. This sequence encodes CASSEGLAGGSSYEQYF.

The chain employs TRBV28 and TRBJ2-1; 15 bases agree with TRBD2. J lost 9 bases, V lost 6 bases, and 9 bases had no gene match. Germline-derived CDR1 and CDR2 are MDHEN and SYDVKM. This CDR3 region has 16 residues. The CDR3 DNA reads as TGTGCCAGCAGGGGGGGGACTAGCGGGAGGATCGGTGAGCAGTTCTTC. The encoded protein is CASRGGTSGRIGEQFF.

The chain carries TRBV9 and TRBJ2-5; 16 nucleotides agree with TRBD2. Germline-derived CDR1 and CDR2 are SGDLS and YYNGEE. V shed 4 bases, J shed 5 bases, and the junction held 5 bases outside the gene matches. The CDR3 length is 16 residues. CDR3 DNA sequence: TGTGCCAGCAGCTCTGGGACTAGCGGGGGGGCGGAGACCCAGTACTTC. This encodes CASSSGTSGGAETQYF.

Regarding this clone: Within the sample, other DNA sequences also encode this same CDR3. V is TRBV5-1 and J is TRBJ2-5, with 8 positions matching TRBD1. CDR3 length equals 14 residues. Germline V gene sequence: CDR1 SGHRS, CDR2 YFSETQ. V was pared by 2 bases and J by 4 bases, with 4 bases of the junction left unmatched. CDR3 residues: CASSFGQGRETQYF. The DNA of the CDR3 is TGCGCCAGCAGCTTCGGACAGGGTAGAGAGACCCAGTACTTC.

CDR3 sequence: CATSRLSGSAGELFF. For the CDR3, the DNA is TGTGCCACTTCACGGCTAAGCGGGAGCGCCGGGGAGCTGTTTTTT. The chain couples TRBV19 to TRBJ2-2, with 8 bases identical to TRBD2. Germline assignment: CDR1 LNHDA and CDR2 SQIVND (reference sequence). CDR3 size: 15 residues. The junction had 13 bases not matched to a gene; V was cut back by 10 bases and J by 6 bases.

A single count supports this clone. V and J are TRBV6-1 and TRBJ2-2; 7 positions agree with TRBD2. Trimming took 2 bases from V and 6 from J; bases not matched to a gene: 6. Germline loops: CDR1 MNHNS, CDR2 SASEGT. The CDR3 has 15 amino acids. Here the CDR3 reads CASSEWREPAGELFF. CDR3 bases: TGTGCCAGCAGTGAATGGCGGGAGCCAGCCGGGGAGCTGTTTTTT.

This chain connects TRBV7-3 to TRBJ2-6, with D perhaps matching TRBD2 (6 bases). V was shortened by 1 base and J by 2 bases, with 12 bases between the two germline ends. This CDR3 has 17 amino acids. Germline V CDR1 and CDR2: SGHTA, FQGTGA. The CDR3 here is CASSLNREHAGANVLTF. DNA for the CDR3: TGTGCCAGCAGCTTAAACCGGGAGCACGCTGGGGCCAACGTCCTGACTTTC.

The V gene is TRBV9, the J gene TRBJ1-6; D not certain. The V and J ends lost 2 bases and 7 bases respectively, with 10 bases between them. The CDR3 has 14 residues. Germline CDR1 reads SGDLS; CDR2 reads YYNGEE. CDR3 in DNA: TGTGCCAGCAGCGTTAAAACGGGGAATTCACCCCTCCACTTT. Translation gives CASSVKTGNSPLHF. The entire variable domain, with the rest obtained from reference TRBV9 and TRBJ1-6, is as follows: DSGVTQTPKHLITATGQRVTLRCSPRSGDLSVYWYQQSLDQGLQFLIQYYNGEERAKGNILERFSAQQFPDLHSELNLSSLELGDSALYFCASSVKTGNSPLHFGNGTRLTVT.

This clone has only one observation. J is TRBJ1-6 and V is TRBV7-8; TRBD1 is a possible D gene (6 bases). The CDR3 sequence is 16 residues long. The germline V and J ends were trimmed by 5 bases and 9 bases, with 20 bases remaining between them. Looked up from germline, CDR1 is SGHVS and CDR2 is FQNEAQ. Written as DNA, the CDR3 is TGTGCCAGCAGCCCCGCAAACAGGGTTGGGAGTTCACCCCTCCACTTT. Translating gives CASSPANRVGSSPLHF.